What follows describes a single TCR beta chain. The antigen remains unidentified. This specimen comes from a study of shared clonotypes between healthy human individuals. Study observations and caveats: Read depth was anticipated to influence clonotype sharing among donors.

Each subset's genomic DNA was split evenly across several immunoSEQ plates. Sequenced by immunoSEQ multiplex PCR; TCRdb stores in-frame clones only, minus some. The data show 2 million to 2.5 million clones, approximately 93% seen once. Caucasian adults living in Nashville, Tennessee, provided all samples. Splitting of CD4+ cells produced CD45RA+ naive and CD45RA-negative memory subsets. The CDR3 contains 13 residues. V was trimmed by 6 bases and J by 3 bases, leaving 12 bases between them. The germline V gene has CDR1 SNHLY and CDR2 FYNNEI. The gene calls are TRBV2 and TRBJ2-7, with D uncertain. This clonotype originated in a man between 18 and 29 years old in good health. Some clones in this sample may be carry-over from other donors' samples. The specimen was naive CD4+ T cells from PBMCs. The subset is: CD45RA+ positively selected. In DNA form, the CDR3 reads TGTGCCAGCAGGGGTTTACAGATCTACGAGCAGTACTTC. Amino acids: CASRGLQIYEQYF.